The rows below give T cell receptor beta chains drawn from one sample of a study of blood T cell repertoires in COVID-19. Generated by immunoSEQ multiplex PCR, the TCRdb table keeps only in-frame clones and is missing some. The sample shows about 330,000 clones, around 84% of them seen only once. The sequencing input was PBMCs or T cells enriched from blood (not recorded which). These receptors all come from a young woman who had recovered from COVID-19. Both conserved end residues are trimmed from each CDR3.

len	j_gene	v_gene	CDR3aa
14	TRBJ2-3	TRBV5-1	ASSGPSGSGADTQY
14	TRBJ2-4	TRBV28	ASSFLTSGRANIQY
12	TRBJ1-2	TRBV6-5	ASSRRTGPYGYT
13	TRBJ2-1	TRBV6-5	ASSYERASNHEQF
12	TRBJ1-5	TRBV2	ASSEDTSNQPQH
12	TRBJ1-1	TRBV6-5	ASSSNRANTEAF
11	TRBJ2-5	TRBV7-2	ASSFQQWQTQY
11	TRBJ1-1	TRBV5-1	ASSRTGPTEAF
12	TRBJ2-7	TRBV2	VQTGPVGSYEQY
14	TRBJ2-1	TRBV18	ASSLFSGADNNEQF
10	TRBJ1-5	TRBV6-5	ATQGIKQPQH
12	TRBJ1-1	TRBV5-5	ASSSKQGSTEAF
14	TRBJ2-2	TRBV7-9	ASSSDRGSKTGELF
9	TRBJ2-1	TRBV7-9	ASRAGYEQF
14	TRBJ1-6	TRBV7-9	ASSFWRGGYNSPLH
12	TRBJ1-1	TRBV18	ASSLSRGNTEAF
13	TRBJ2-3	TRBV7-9	ASSLGAGRVDTQY
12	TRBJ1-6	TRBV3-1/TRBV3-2	ASSQGRVGSPLH
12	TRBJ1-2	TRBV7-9	ASSRRTGFDGYT
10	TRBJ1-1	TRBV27	ASRQGYTEAF
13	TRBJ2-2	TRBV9	ASGPDRMNTGELF
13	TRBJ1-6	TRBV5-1	ASSLQGGDNSPLH
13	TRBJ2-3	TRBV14	ASSQTGGVGDTQY
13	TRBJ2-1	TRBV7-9	ASSSTGAYYNEQF
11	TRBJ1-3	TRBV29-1	SGMTGAGNTIY
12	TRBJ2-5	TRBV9	ASSPGGSQETQY
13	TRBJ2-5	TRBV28	ASRRLAGERETQY
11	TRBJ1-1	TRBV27	ASSGRTNTEAF
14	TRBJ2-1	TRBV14	ASSQRLTGGYNEQF
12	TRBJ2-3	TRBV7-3	ASSPQSSTDTQY
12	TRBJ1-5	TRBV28	ASSLATVNQPQH
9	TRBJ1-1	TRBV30	AWSARYEAF
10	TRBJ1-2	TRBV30	AFRTGVYGYT
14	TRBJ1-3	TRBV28	ASSLGQGAAGNTIY
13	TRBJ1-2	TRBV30	AWSLRTGGLNGYT
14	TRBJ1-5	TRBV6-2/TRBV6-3	ASSYSGQGRNQPQH
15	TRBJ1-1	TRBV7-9	ASSSPDWGASDTEAF
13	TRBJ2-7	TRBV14	ASSQGPGISYEQY
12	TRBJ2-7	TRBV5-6	ASSRGTGPYEQY
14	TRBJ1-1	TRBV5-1	ASSLQGGGVSTEAF
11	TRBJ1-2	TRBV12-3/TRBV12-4	ASSLQGAPGYT
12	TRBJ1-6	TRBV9	ASSAGTGGSPLH
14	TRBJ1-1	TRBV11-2	ASSLRAGTGDTEAF
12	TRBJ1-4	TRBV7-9	ASSFRQVNEKLF
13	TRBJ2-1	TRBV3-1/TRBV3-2	ASSPGGSSYNEQF
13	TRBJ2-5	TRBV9	ASSVVGDRGETQY
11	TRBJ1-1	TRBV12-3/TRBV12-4	ASSFRGNTEAF
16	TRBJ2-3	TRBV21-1	ASSKKKGATSSTDTQY
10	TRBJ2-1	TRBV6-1	ASSEASNEQF
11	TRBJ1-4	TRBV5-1	ASSPRTGRSLF
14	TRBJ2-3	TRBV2	ASSAGLAGWGDTQY
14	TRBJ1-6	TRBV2	ASRRGGSSYNSPLH